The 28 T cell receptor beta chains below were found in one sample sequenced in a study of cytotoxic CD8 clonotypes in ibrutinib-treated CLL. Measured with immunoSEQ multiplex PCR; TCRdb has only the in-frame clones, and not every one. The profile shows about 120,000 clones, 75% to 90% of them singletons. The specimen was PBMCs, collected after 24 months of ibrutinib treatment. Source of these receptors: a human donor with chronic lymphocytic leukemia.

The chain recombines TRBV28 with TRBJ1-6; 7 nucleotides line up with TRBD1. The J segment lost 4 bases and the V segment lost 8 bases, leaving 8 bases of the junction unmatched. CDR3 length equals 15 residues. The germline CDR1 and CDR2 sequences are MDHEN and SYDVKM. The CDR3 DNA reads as TGTGCCAGCCGCCGGGACAGCGCATATAATTCACCCCTCCACTTT. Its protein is CASRRDSAYNSPLHF. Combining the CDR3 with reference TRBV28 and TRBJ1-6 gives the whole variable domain DVKVTQSSRYLVKRTGEKVFLECVQDMDHENMFWYRQDPGLGLRLIYFSYDVKMKEKGDIPEGYSVSREKKERFSLILESASTNQTSMYLCASRRDSAYNSPLHFGNGTRLTVT.

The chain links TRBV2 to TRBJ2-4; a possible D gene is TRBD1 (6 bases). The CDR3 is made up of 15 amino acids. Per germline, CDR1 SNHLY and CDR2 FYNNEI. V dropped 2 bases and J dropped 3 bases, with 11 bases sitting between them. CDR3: CASSETGLGKNIQYF. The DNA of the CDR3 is TGTGCCAGCAGTGAAACAGGGTTAGGCAAAAACATTCAGTACTTC.

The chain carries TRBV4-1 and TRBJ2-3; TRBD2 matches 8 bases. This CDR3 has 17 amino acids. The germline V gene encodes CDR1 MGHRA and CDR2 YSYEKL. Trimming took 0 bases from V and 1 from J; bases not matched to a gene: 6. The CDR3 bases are TGCGCCAGCAGCCAAGAGCGGGGGGTACGGGGCACAGATACGCAGTATTTT. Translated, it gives CASSQERGVRGTDTQYF.

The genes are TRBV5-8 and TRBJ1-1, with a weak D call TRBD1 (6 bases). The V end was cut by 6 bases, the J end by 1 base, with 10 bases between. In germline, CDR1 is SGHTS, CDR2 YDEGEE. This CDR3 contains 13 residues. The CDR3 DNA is TGTGCCAGCACGGGACACGAGAACACTGAAGCTTTCTTT. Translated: CASTGHENTEAFF.

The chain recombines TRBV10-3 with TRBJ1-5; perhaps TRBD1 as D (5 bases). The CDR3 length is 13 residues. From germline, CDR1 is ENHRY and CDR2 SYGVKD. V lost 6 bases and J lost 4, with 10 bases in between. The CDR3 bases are TGTGCCATCAGACCGGGACTTAATCAGCCCCAGCATTTT. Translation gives CAIRPGLNQPQHF.

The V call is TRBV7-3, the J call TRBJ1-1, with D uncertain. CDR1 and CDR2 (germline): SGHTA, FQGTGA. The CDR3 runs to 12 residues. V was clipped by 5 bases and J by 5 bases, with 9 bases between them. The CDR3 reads CASSTEETEAFF. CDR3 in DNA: TGTGCCAGCAGCACTGAGGAAACTGAAGCTTTCTTT. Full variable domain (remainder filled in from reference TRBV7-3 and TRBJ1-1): GAGVSQTPSNKVTEKGKYVELRCDPISGHTALYWYRQSLGQGPEFLIYFQGTGAADDSGLPNDRFFAVRPEGSVSTLKIQRTERGDSAVYLCASSTEETEAFFGQGTRLTVV.

The CDR3 nucleotides read TGTGCCAGCAGCCCACGAAACACCGGGGAGCTGTTTTTT. It translates to CASSPRNTGELFF. The chain carries TRBV7-2 and TRBJ2-2, with D unresolved. This CDR3 is 13 amino acids long. Germline V lookup: CDR1 SGHTA, CDR2 FQGNSA. Trimming took 5 bases from V and 2 from J, leaving 6 bases between them.

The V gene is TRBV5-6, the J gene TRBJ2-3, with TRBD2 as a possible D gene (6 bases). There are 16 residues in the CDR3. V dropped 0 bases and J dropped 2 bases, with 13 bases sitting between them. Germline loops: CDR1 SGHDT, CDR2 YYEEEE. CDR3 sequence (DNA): TGTGCCAGCAGCTTGGGTTTAGCGGCTTCCACAGATACGCAGTATTTT. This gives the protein CASSLGLAASTDTQYF.

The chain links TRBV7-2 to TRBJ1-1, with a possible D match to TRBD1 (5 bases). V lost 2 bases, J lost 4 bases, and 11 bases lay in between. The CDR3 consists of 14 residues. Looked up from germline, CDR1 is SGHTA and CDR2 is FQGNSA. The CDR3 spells CASSLLGAGTEAFF. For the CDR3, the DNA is TGTGCCAGCAGCTTACTTGGGGCGGGCACTGAAGCTTTCTTT.

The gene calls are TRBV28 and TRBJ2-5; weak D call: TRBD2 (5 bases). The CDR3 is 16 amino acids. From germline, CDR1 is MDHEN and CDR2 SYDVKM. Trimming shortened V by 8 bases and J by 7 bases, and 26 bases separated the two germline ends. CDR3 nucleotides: TGTGCCAGCGCTCCGCGGGTGTCACAGCTGGGCGGGACCCAGTACTTC. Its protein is CASAPRVSQLGGTQYF. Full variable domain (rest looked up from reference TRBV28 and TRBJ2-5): DVKVTQSSRYLVKRTGEKVFLECVQDMDHENMFWYRQDPGLGLRLIYFSYDVKMKEKGDIPEGYSVSREKKERFSLILESASTNQTSMYLCASAPRVSQLGGTQYFGPGTRLLVL.

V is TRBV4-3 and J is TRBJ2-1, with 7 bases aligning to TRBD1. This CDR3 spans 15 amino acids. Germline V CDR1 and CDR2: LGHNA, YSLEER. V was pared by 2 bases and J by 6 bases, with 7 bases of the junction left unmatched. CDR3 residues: CASSQRGAGGNEQFF. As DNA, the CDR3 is TGCGCCAGCAGCCAAAGAGGGGCAGGGGGCAATGAGCAGTTCTTC.

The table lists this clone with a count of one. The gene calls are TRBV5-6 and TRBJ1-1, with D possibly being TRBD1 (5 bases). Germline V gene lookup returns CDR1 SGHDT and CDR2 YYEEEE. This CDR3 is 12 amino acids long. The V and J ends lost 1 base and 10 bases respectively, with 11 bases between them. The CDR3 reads CASSLYPDIAFF. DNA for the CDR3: TGTGCCAGCAGCTTGTACCCGGACATAGCTTTCTTT.

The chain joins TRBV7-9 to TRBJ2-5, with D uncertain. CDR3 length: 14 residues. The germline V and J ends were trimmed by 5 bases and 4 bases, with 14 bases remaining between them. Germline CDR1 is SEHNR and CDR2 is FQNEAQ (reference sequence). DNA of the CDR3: TGTGCCAGCAGCCTGGGCCTGACGGCAGAGACCCAGTACTTC. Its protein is CASSLGLTAETQYF. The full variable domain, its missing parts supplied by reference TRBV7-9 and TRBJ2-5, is DTGVSQNPRHKITKRGQNVTFRCDPISEHNRLYWYRQTLGQGPEFLTYFQNEAQLEKSRLLSDRFSAERPKGSFSTLEIQRTEQGDSAMYLCASSLGLTAETQYFGPGTRLLVL.

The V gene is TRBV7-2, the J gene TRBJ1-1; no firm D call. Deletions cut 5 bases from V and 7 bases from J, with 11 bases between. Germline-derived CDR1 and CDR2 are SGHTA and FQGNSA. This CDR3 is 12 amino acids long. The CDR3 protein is CASSASGIEAFF. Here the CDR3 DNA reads TGTGCCAGCAGCGCCTCAGGAATTGAAGCTTTCTTT.

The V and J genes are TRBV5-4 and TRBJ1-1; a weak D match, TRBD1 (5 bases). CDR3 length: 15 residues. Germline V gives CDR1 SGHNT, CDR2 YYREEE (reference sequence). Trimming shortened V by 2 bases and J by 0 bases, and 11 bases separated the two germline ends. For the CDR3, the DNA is TGTGCCAGCAGCTTAGACAGTCACATGAACACTGAAGCTTTCTTT. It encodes CASSLDSHMNTEAFF.

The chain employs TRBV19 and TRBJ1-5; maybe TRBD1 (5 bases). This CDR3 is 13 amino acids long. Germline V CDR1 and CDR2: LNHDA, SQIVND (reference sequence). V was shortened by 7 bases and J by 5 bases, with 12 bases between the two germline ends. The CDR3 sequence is CASNSGLYQPQHF. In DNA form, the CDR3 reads TGTGCCAGTAATTCGGGGCTCTATCAGCCCCAGCATTTT.

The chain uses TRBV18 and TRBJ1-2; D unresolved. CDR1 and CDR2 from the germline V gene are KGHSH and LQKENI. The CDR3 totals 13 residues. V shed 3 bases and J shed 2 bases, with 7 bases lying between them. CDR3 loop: CASSPTANYGYTF. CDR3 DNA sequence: TGTGCCAGCTCACCCACAGCGAACTATGGCTACACCTTC.

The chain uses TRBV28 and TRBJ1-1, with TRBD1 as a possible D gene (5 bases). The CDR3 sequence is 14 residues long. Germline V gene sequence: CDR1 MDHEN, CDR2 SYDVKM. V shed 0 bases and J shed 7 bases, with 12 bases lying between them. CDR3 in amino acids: CASSLWGDRVEAFF. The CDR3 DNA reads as TGTGCCAGCAGTTTATGGGGGGACCGGGTTGAAGCTTTCTTT. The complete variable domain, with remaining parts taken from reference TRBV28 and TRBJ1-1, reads DVKVTQSSRYLVKRTGEKVFLECVQDMDHENMFWYRQDPGLGLRLIYFSYDVKMKEKGDIPEGYSVSREKKERFSLILESASTNQTSMYLCASSLWGDRVEAFFGQGTRLTVV.

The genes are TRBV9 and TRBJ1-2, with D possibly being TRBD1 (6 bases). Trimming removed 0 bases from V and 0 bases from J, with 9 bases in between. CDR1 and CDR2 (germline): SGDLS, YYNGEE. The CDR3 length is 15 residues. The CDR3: CASSVGDKSNYGYTF. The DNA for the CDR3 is TGTGCCAGCAGCGTAGGGGACAAATCTAACTATGGCTACACCTTC.

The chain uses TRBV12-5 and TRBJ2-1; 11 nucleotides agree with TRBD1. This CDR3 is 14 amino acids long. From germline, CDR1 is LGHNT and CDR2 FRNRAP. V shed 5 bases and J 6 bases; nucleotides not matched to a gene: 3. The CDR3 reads CASGAGTGGNEQFF. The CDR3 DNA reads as TGTGCTAGTGGTGCCGGGACAGGGGGCAATGAGCAGTTCTTC. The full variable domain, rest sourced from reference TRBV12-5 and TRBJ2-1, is DARVTQTPRHKVTEMGQEVTMRCQPILGHNTVFWYRQTMMQGLELLAYFRNRAPLDDSGMPKDRFSAEMPDATLATLKIQPSEPRDSAVYFCASGAGTGGNEQFFGPGTRLTVL.

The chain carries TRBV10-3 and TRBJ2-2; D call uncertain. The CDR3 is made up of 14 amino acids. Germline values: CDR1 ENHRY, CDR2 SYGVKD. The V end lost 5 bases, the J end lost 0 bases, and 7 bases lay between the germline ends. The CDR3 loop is CAISRQANTGELFF. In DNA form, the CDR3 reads TGTGCCATCAGTAGACAAGCGAACACCGGGGAGCTGTTTTTT.

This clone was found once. The CDR3 DNA reads TGTGCCAGCAGTTTTAACAGCGAGCAGTACTTC. This sequence encodes CASSFNSEQYF. V gene TRBV5-6 combines with J gene TRBJ2-7; the D is unclear. This CDR3 is 11 amino acids long. Between the trimmed V and J ends, which lost 5 bases and 6 bases, there was a span of 9 bases. Germline V gene data show CDR1 as SGHDT and CDR2 as YYEEEE.

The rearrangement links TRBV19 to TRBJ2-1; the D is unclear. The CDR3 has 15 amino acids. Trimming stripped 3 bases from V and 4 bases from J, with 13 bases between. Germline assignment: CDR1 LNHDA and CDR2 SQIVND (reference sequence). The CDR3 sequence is CASSIRPVTYNEQFF. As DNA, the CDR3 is TGTGCCAGTAGTATTAGGCCCGTTACTTACAATGAGCAGTTCTTC.

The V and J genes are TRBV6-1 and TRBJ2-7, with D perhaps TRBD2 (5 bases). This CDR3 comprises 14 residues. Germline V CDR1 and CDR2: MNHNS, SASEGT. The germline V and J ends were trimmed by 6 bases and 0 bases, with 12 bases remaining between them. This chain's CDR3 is CASRVVGSSYEQYF. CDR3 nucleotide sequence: TGTGCCAGCAGAGTAGTGGGGAGCTCCTACGAGCAGTACTTC.

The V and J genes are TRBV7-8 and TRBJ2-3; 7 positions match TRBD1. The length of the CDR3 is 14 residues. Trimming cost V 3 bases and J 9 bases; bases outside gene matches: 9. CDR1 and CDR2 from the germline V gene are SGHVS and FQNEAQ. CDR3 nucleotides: TGTGCCAGCAGCTTGGACGTACAGGGGCGGACGCAGTATTTT. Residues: CASSLDVQGRTQYF.

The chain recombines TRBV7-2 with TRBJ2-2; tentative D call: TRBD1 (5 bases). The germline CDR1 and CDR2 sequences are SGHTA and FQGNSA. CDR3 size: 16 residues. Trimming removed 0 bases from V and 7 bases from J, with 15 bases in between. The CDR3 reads CASSLAGQGWGGELFF. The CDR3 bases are TGTGCCAGCAGCTTAGCGGGGCAGGGCTGGGGCGGGGAGCTGTTTTTT.

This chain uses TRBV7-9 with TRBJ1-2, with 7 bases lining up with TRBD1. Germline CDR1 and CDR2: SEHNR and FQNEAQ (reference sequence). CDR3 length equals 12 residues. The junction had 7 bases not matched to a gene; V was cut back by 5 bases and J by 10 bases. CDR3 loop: CASSRDSPYYTF. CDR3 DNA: TGTGCCAGCAGCCGGGACAGCCCCTACTACACCTTC.

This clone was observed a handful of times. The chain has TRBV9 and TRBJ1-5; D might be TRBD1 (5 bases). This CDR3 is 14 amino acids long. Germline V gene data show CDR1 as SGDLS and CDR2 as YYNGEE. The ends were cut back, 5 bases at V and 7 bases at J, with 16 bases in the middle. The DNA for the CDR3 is TGTGCCAGCAGTGGCTTAGGGGAGCGACAGCCCCAGCATTTT. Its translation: CASSGLGERQPQHF.